This T cell receptor (beta chain) was sequenced in a study of T cells in Graves' hyperthyroidism and ophthalmopathy. General study points: Blood samples included most of the expanded thyroid clonotypes exceeding 0.001.

Many counts were recorded for this clonotype. Antigen unknown. V was pared by 0 bases and J by 0 bases, with 15 bases between. Germline CDR1 and CDR2: SGHRS and YFSETQ. The CDR3 covers 17 residues. The investigators amplified TCR beta CDR3 regions from RNA transcripts. The TCR CDR3 was amplified in a first-round RT-PCR using the HTBI primer set. TCRdb re-derived calls from the multiplex PCR reads in MiXCR, one entry per CDR3 protein. The repertoire holds around 530,000 distinct CDR3 sequences, with roughly 18% as singletons. The sequence was obtained from a woman aged 18-29 years with Graves' ophthalmopathy. The V and J genes are TRBV5-1 and TRBJ1-2, with a weak D call TRBD1 (6 bases). The source material was blood. DNA for the CDR3: TGCGCCAGCAGCTTGGGGACAGTGTCAAAAGCTAACTATGGCTACACCTTC. Amino acid sequence: CASSLGTVSKANYGYTF.